This TCR beta chain was identified in a study of tumor-infiltrating lymphocytes in oesophageal squamous cell carcinoma. Germline V CDR1 and CDR2: SGHTA, FQGNSA. This CDR3 region has 15 residues. In TCRdb, the PCR reads were re-called with MiXCR into one record per CDR3 protein. Of 23,000 or so distinct CDR3 sequences detected, under 40% appear once; the ten largest clones hold roughly two fifths. The sequenced sample consisted of esophageal tumor tissue. The sequence was obtained from a male donor with esophageal squamous cell carcinoma. The V gene is TRBV7-2, the J gene TRBJ2-5; D is unclear. The DNA end favors TRBJ2-1, so the J call may be wrong. CDR3 DNA sequence: TGTGCCAGCAGCCAACGTTTATACGCCGGGAATGAGCAGTTCTTC. It translates to CASSQRLYAGNEQFF.